One sample yielded the 29 T cell receptor beta chains listed below, sequenced in a study of cytomegalovirus exposure and HLA in healthy donors. The primer mix had 60 Vbeta and 13 Jbeta primers. The table came from immunoSEQ multiplex PCR; TCRdb's copy has only in-frame clones and leaves some out. The table lists 90,000 to 150,000 clones, 75% to 80% of them singletons, with 10% to 15% in the top ten. The sequenced material came from PBMCs. The receptors shown here come from a woman aged 40 to 50 in good health and CMV-seropositive.

This clone was observed a handful of times. The chain couples TRBV5-1 to TRBJ1-1; D ambiguous. This CDR3 comprises 14 residues. Between the trimmed V and J ends, which lost 6 bases and 5 bases, there was a span of 17 bases. Germline lookup yields CDR1 SGHRS and CDR2 YFSETQ. The CDR3 region has the DNA TGCGCCAGCATCCTGGGTGGGTCGGGGACTGAAGCTTTCTTT. It yields the protein CASILGGSGTEAFF.

The chain uses TRBV7-8 and TRBJ1-2; 7 positions agree with TRBD1. V was clipped by 1 base and J by 13 bases; unmatched bases: 12. The CDR3 length is 14 residues. Germline V gene lookup returns CDR1 SGHVS and CDR2 FQNEAQ. The CDR3 spells CASSLGQGVRGSTF. The DNA for the CDR3 is TGTGCCAGCAGCTTAGGGCAGGGGGTACGGGGAAGCACCTTC. Drawing the rest from reference TRBV7-8 and TRBJ1-2, the complete variable domain is GAGVSQSPRYKVAKRGQDVALRCDPISGHVSLFWYQQALGQGPEFLTYFQNEAQLDKSGLPSDRFFAERPEGSVSTLKIQRTQQEDSAVYLCASSLGQGVRGSTFGSGTRLTVV.

This clone has just a few counts. The chain has TRBV11-2 and TRBJ1-6, with D possibly TRBD1 on 5 matching bases. V shed 1 base and J shed 6 bases, with 7 bases lying between them. Germline V gives CDR1 SGHAT, CDR2 FQNNGV. CDR3 length: 14 residues. Here the CDR3 reads CASSLGTPNSPLHF. The CDR3 DNA reads TGTGCCAGCAGCTTAGGGACACCTAATTCACCCCTCCACTTT.

V usage is TRBV18 and J usage is TRBJ1-5; D is unresolved. With 0 bases removed from V and 1 base from J, the gap between germline ends came to 7 bases. CDR3 size: 15 residues. Germline CDR1 and CDR2: KGHSH and LQKENI. CDR3 region: CASSPPGLSNQPQHF. As DNA, the CDR3 is TGTGCCAGCTCACCACCGGGCTTGAGCAATCAGCCCCAGCATTTT.

This clone occurred once. This chain's CDR3 is CASSVSGPSTDTQYF. CDR3 sequence (DNA): TGTGCCAGCAGCGTTTCTGGCCCTAGCACAGATACGCAGTATTTT. The J gene is TRBJ2-3, the V gene TRBV9, with unresolved D. V was trimmed by 2 bases and J by 0 bases, leaving 10 bases between them. The CDR3 has 15 amino acids. In germline, CDR1 is SGDLS, CDR2 YYNGEE.

This clone was seen a handful of times. The V and J genes are TRBV5-4 and TRBJ1-4, with TRBD1 as a possible D gene (5 bases). The V end lost 2 bases, the J end lost 0 bases, and 8 bases lay between the germline ends. Looked up from germline, CDR1 is SGHNT and CDR2 is YYREEE (reference sequence). This CDR3 region has 15 residues. CDR3 nucleotides: TGTGCCAGCAGCTTATCGACAGCAACTAATGAAAAACTGTTTTTT. It specifies CASSLSTATNEKLFF.

The rearrangement joins TRBV25-1 to TRBJ2-3, with 8 positions matching TRBD2. The CDR3 runs to 14 residues. CDR1 is MGHDK and CDR2 is SYGVNS in the germline V gene. V trimming: 8 bases; J trimming: 1 base; junction bases outside the gene matches: 5. CDR3 nucleotides: TGTGCCAGCCGGCGGGGGGCGGGCACAGATACGCAGTATTTT. Its protein product is CASRRGAGTDTQYF.

This chain links TRBV10-1 with TRBJ2-7, with TRBD1 identical over 7 bases. From germline, CDR1 is WNHNN and CDR2 SYGVQD (reference sequence). The CDR3 is 14 residues long. V trimming: 6 bases; J trimming: 5 bases; junction bases outside the gene matches: 10. The CDR3 DNA sequence: TGCGCCAGCAGCGCCGCTGACAGGGACCACGAGCAGTACTTC. This translates into CASSAADRDHEQYF.

This clone was observed a few times. V is TRBV2 and J is TRBJ1-4; 8 bases are a match to TRBD1. The J segment lost 6 bases and the V segment lost 4 bases, leaving 7 bases of the junction unmatched. CDR1 is SNHLY, CDR2 FYNNEI, per germline. The CDR3 is 15 residues long. CDR3 loop: CASSARTGRDEKLFF. The CDR3, as DNA: TGTGCCAGCAGTGCTCGGACAGGGAGAGATGAAAAACTGTTTTTT.

The CDR3 coding sequence is TGTGCCAGCAGCTTAATTAGTGCGACAGGGTTGACTGAAGCTTTCTTT. This gives the protein CASSLISATGLTEAFF. The rearrangement links TRBV7-9 to TRBJ1-1; 7 nucleotides line up with TRBD1. Per germline, CDR1 SEHNR and CDR2 FQNEAQ (reference sequence). V trimming: 2 bases; J trimming: 5 bases; junction bases outside the gene matches: 11. CDR3 length: 16 amino acids.

The chain is built from TRBV29-1 and TRBJ1-2; D remains unclear. Looked up from germline, CDR1 is SQVTM and CDR2 is ANQGSEA. V gave up 3 bases and J gave up 3 bases, with 11 bases separating them. The CDR3 has 13 residues. CDR3 loop: CSVDTDTYYGYTF. Here the CDR3 DNA reads TGCAGCGTTGACACCGACACCTACTATGGCTACACCTTC.

The chain carries TRBV10-1 and TRBJ1-2; TRBD1 aligns across 8 bases. Germline loops: CDR1 WNHNN, CDR2 SYGVQD (reference sequence). The CDR3 is 15 residues long. V gave up 6 bases and J gave up 6 bases; unmatched junction bases: 12. This CDR3 is CASSGPTGDGNGYTF. CDR3 DNA sequence: TGCGCCAGCAGCGGACCGACAGGGGATGGGAATGGCTACACCTTC.

Comment on this clone: The germline gene is not matched at one end of the junction; a read error may be the cause. The V gene is TRBV7-7, the J gene TRBJ2-1, with D perhaps TRBD2 (5 bases). Germline loops: CDR1 SSHAT, CDR2 FNYEAQ (reference sequence). The CDR3 is 15 residues long. For the CDR3, the DNA is TGTGCTAGCAGCAAGGACTCTTCCCGCTACAATGAGCAGTTCTTC. Translating it yields CASSKDSSRYNEQFF.

CDR3: CASSQGAYPPETQYF. DNA of the CDR3: TGTGCCAGCAGCCAGGGGGCTTACCCCCCAGAGACCCAGTACTTC. The chain is built from TRBV4-2 and TRBJ2-5; D is possibly TRBD1 (6 bases). Trimming removed 3 bases at V and 4 bases at J, with 15 bases between. CDR1 and CDR2 (germline): LGHNA, YNFKEQ. CDR3 length equals 15 residues.

J is TRBJ2-1 and V is TRBV4-2, with D possibly matching TRBD2 (5 bases). Germline V gene sequence: CDR1 LGHNA, CDR2 YNFKEQ. V lost 0 bases, J lost 4 bases, and 10 bases lay in between. The CDR3 extends over 15 amino acids. The DNA of the CDR3 is TGTGCCAGCAGCCAAGATGGAGGAATATACAATGAGCAGTTCTTC. This encodes CASSQDGGIYNEQFF.

J is TRBJ2-3 and V is TRBV7-2; possibly TRBD1 for D (7 bases). Germline values: CDR1 SGHTA, CDR2 FQGNSA. The V gene lost 7 bases and the J gene lost 3 bases, with 17 bases spanning the gap. This CDR3 contains 15 residues. This chain's CDR3 is CASTSSPGGTDTQYF. The CDR3 DNA reads TGTGCCAGCACCTCAAGTCCAGGGGGGACAGATACGCAGTATTTT.

This chain connects TRBV5-1 to TRBJ2-5; 8 bases are a match to TRBD1. CDR1 SGHRS and CDR2 YFSETQ come from the germline V gene. This CDR3 has 14 residues. Trimming cost V 3 bases and J 2 bases; bases outside gene matches: 3. CDR3 bases: TGCGCCAGCAGCTCCGGGACAGGACAAGAGACCCAGTACTTC. Translated, it gives CASSSGTGQETQYF.

The chain carries TRBV30 and TRBJ2-5; a possible D gene is TRBD1 (7 bases). Between the trimmed V and J ends, which lost 5 bases and 5 bases, there was a span of 15 bases. CDR3 size: 13 residues. Germline-derived CDR1 and CDR2 are GTSNPN and SVGIG (reference sequence). The DNA for the CDR3 is TGTGCCTGGGCAGGGGGACTTGGGGAGACCCAGTACTTC. The encoded protein is CAWAGGLGETQYF.

This clone was recorded a few times. The chain recombines TRBV7-2 with TRBJ2-2, with 10 bases matching TRBD2. Germline assignment: CDR1 SGHTA and CDR2 FQGNSA. V lost 4 bases to trimming and J lost 7 bases; unmatched junction nucleotides: 9. There are 16 residues in the CDR3. Here the CDR3 DNA reads TGTGCCAGCAGCTCAGGCAGCGGGGGGGCCATCGGGGAGCTGTTTTTT. Translating gives CASSSGSGGAIGELFF.

This sequence joins TRBV5-4 and TRBJ2-6; D not resolved. Germline V gene sequence: CDR1 SGHNT, CDR2 YYREEE (reference sequence). V was clipped by 2 bases and J by 7 bases, with 10 bases between them. The CDR3 has 14 residues. The CDR3: CASSFVQIANVLTF. CDR3 nucleotide sequence: TGTGCCAGCAGCTTCGTACAAATAGCCAACGTCCTGACTTTC. The whole variable domain, filled in from reference TRBV5-4 and TRBJ2-6, reads ETGVTQSPTHLIKTRGQQVTLRCSSQSGHNTVSWYQQALGQGPQFIFQYYREEENGRGNFPPRFSGLQFPNYSSELNVNALELDDSALYLCASSFVQIANVLTFGAGSRLTVL.

CDR3 nucleotide sequence: TGTGCCAGCAGTTTATCTCTGACTAAGACCCAGTACTTC. Protein: CASSLSLTKTQYF. The rearrangement joins TRBV27 to TRBJ2-5, with D possibly matching TRBD2 (5 bases). The CDR3 spans 13 residues. Deletions cut 0 bases from V and 6 bases from J, with 8 bases between. Per germline, CDR1 MNHEY and CDR2 SMNVEV (reference sequence).

The chain combines TRBV7-2 with TRBJ2-3; TRBD1 matches 8 bases. V dropped 4 bases and J dropped 5; count of bases not matched to a gene: 5. The CDR3 has 14 residues. CDR1 and CDR2 (germline): SGHTA, FQGNSA. CDR3 nucleotides: TGTGCCAGCAGCTACAGGGGGGTAGTAGATACGCAGTATTTT. Its translation: CASSYRGVVDTQYF.

This chain joins TRBV6-1 and TRBJ1-2; possible D gene TRBD1, 6 bases. The CDR3 is 11 amino acids. Per the germline V gene, CDR1 is MNHNS and CDR2 is SASEGT. Trimming cost V 6 bases and J 6 bases, with 8 bases left between them. The CDR3 is CASRKGDGYTF. CDR3 DNA: TGTGCCAGCAGGAAGGGGGATGGCTACACCTTC.

CDR3 sequence reads: CASSLEEGHTEAFF. Here the CDR3 DNA reads TGTGCCAGCTCATTAGAGGAGGGGCACACTGAAGCTTTCTTT. V usage is TRBV18 and J usage is TRBJ1-1; possibly TRBD1 for D (5 bases). Germline V gene sequence: CDR1 KGHSH, CDR2 LQKENI. The CDR3 covers 14 residues. The V and J ends lost 5 bases and 3 bases respectively, with 13 bases between them. The whole variable domain, remainder taken from reference TRBV18 and TRBJ1-1, is NAGVMQNPRHLVRRRGQEARLRCSPMKGHSHVYWYRQLPEEGLKFMVYLQKENIIDESGMPKERFSAEFPKEGPSILRIQQVVRGDSAAYFCASSLEEGHTEAFFGQGTRLTVV.

The rearrangement links TRBV27 to TRBJ1-1; maybe TRBD1 (6 bases). Trimming removed 3 bases from V and 3 bases from J, with 11 bases in between. Germline V gene data show CDR1 as MNHEY and CDR2 as SMNVEV (reference sequence). CDR3 length: 14 amino acids. The CDR3 region has the DNA TGTGCCAGCAGTTTGTGGGACACTCACACTGAAGCTTTCTTT. Residues: CASSLWDTHTEAFF.

The gene calls are TRBV5-4 and TRBJ2-2, with a possible D match to TRBD1 (6 bases). The CDR3 is 15 amino acids. Per germline, CDR1 SGHNT and CDR2 YYREEE (reference sequence). The V end lost 3 bases, the J end lost 5 bases, and 14 bases lay between the germline ends. The CDR3, as DNA: TGTGCCAGCAGCTACGATAGTAGGGGGACCGGGGAGCTGTTTTTT. As protein: CASSYDSRGTGELFF.

This clone appeared once. This chain links TRBV4-1 with TRBJ2-1; 8 nucleotides align to TRBD1. Germline CDR1 MGHRA, CDR2 YSYEKL. Trimming at V came to 0 bases and at J to 7 bases, leaving 5 bases not matched to a gene. This CDR3 spans 15 amino acids. The CDR3 bases are TGCGCCAGCAGCCAAGAACAGGGGGTCCGGAATGAGCAGTTCTTC. It codes for CASSQEQGVRNEQFF.

This clone was found a few times. CDR3 in DNA: TGCGCCAGCAGCTTGGCCTCGGACAGGCGTTACAATGAGCAGTTCTTC. The encoded protein is CASSLASDRRYNEQFF. V usage is TRBV5-1 and J usage is TRBJ2-1, with 7 bases identical to TRBD1. Germline loops: CDR1 SGHRS, CDR2 YFSETQ. The CDR3 spans 16 residues. The V gene end was trimmed by 0 bases and the J gene end by 4 bases; junction bases not matched to a gene: 7.

The genes are TRBV6-1 and TRBJ1-1, with unresolved D. This CDR3 comprises 13 residues. Trimming took 4 bases from V and 8 from J, leaving 14 bases between them. Germline V gene data show CDR1 as MNHNS and CDR2 as SASEGT. CDR3 sequence reads: CASSVLRYAEAFF. The CDR3 DNA reads TGTGCCAGCAGTGTACTCAGGTATGCAGAAGCTTTCTTT.